This T cell receptor (beta chain) is drawn from a study of T cells expressing NK-cell markers. Study context: With respect to HCMV, seven of the eight sequenced donors were seropositive, and one was seronegative.

TCRdb re-called the 5' RACE reads and gives one entry per CDR3 protein, without DNA. The table for this sample gives fewer than 400,000 distinct CDR3 sequences. This receptor was identified in a woman aged 50 to 65 in good health. Sequencing was carried out using blood T cells: a sorted CD56 or NKG2C T cell subset, CD4+ or CD8+ T cells, or bulk PBMC T cells (not recorded which).

The CDR3 loop reads CASSQPGLAGPTDTQYF. The genes are TRBV4-1 and TRBJ2-3; TCRdb's D call, TRBD2, is unchecked because there is no DNA. The germline CDR1 and CDR2 sequences are MGHRA and YSYEKL. The CDR3 is made up of 17 amino acids.